Below are 30 T cell receptor beta chains sequenced from a single sample in a study of cytomegalovirus exposure and HLA in healthy donors. PCR employed 60 Vbeta and 13 Jbeta primers. Sequencing was performed with immunoSEQ multiplex PCR; in TCRdb, only in-frame clones are kept and a portion is missing. This table holds over 150,000 clones, more than 65% found once. Specimen: PBMCs. These receptors came from a girl aged 5-17 years in good health and CMV-seropositive.

This clone was observed a handful of times. The chain joins TRBV19 to TRBJ1-1; D perhaps matches TRBD1 (5 bases). CDR3 length equals 14 residues. Per the germline V gene, CDR1 is LNHDA and CDR2 is SQIVND (reference sequence). Deletions cut 9 bases from V and 5 bases from J, with 19 bases between. CDR3 sequence: CASNAGGLRTEAFF. The CDR3 DNA reads TGTGCCAGCAATGCGGGGGGATTAAGGACTGAAGCTTTCTTT.

A few counts support this clone. CDR3 sequence (DNA): TGTGCCAGTAGTATAGTGGGAGGGAGGACTGAAGCTTTCTTT. Its protein product is CASSIVGGRTEAFF. The rearrangement uses TRBV19 and TRBJ1-1, with no clear D. Trimming left V 1 base short and J 5 bases short, with 11 bases between. Germline V gene sequence: CDR1 LNHDA, CDR2 SQIVND (reference sequence). This CDR3 has 14 amino acids.

V and J are TRBV28 and TRBJ2-5; tentatively, D is TRBD2 (5 bases). The CDR3 is 13 residues long. In germline, CDR1 is MDHEN, CDR2 SYDVKM. V lost 3 bases and J 2 bases, leaving 7 bases between the germline ends. The CDR3 bases are TGTGCCAGCAGTTTCGGGGATCAAGAGACCCAGTACTTC. Translating it yields CASSFGDQETQYF.

This clone was detected only once. Other DNA sequences in the sample encode the same CDR3. The chain joins TRBV6-5 to TRBJ1-5; the D is unclear. Trimming removed 0 bases at V and 0 bases at J, with 6 bases between. The CDR3 is 15 residues long. The V gene's germline CDR1 is MNHEY and CDR2 SVGAGI. The CDR3 sequence is CASSYSSDSNQPQHF. The CDR3 coding sequence is TGTGCCAGCAGTTACTCGTCAGATAGCAATCAGCCCCAGCATTTT.

The V and J genes are TRBV9 and TRBJ2-5, with D uncertain. The CDR3 loop spans 13 amino acids. CDR1 and CDR2 (germline): SGDLS, YYNGEE. V lost 2 bases and J 1 base, leaving 6 bases between the germline ends. The CDR3 DNA reads as TGTGCCAGCAGCGTTCTCAGCCAAGAGACCCAGTACTTC. As protein: CASSVLSQETQYF.

The V gene is TRBV7-9, the J gene TRBJ2-1, with 8 bases identical to TRBD1. The V gene's germline CDR1 is SEHNR and CDR2 FQNEAQ (reference sequence). The V and J ends lost 5 bases and 3 bases, in that order; junction bases with no gene match: 6. The CDR3 runs to 15 residues. For the CDR3, the DNA is TGTGCCAGCAGCCGACAGGGGCCATTCTACAATGAGCAGTTCTTC. It specifies CASSRQGPFYNEQFF.

The chain links TRBV11-2 to TRBJ2-5; no clear D gene. V was clipped by 2 bases and J by 1 base, with 14 bases between them. The CDR3 covers 16 residues. CDR1 and CDR2 (germline): SGHAT, FQNNGV. The DNA of the CDR3 is TGTGCCAGCAGCTTAACGTGGGCCCCCCTCCAAGAGACCCAGTACTTC. Encoded protein: CASSLTWAPLQETQYF. The full variable domain, with the rest looked up from reference TRBV11-2 and TRBJ2-5, is EAGVAQSPRYKIIEKRQSVAFWCNPISGHATLYWYQQILGQGPKLLIQFQNNGVVDDSQLPKDRFSAERLKGVDSTLKIQPAKLEDSAVYLCASSLTWAPLQETQYFGPGTRLLVL.

The chain is built from TRBV19 and TRBJ1-2; D perhaps matches TRBD1 (6 bases). Germline-derived CDR1 and CDR2 are LNHDA and SQIVND (reference sequence). The V end was cut by 4 bases, the J end by 6 bases, with 27 bases between. CDR3 size: 18 residues. This chain's CDR3 is CASSTFGTNRVTGDGYTF. The CDR3 bases are TGTGCCAGTAGTACCTTTGGGACTAACAGGGTGACCGGGGATGGCTACACCTTC. The whole variable domain, remainder taken from reference TRBV19 and TRBJ1-2, is DGGITQSPKYLFRKEGQNVTLSCEQNLNHDAMYWYRQDPGQGLRLIYYSQIVNDFQKGDIAEGYSVSREKKESFPLTVTSAQKNPTAFYLCASSTFGTNRVTGDGYTFGSGTRLTVV.

This chain uses TRBV2 with TRBJ2-7; no clear D. CDR3 length: 14 amino acids. CDR1 is SNHLY and CDR2 is FYNNEI in the germline V gene. V was trimmed by 4 bases and J by 0 bases, leaving 10 bases between them. CDR3 protein: CASSGTANSYEQYF. In DNA form, the CDR3 reads TGTGCCAGCAGTGGTACAGCTAACTCCTACGAGCAGTACTTC. Full variable domain (missing parts from reference TRBV2 and TRBJ2-7): EPEVTQTPSHQVTQMGQEVILRCVPISNHLYFYWYRQILGQKVEFLVSFYNNEISEKSEIFDDQFSVERPDGSNFTLKIRSTKLEDSAMYFCASSGTANSYEQYFGPGTRLTVT.

This chain links TRBV29-1 with TRBJ1-1; TRBD1 is a possible D gene (6 bases). V was trimmed by 2 bases and J by 5 bases, leaving 12 bases between them. Germline V gene sequence: CDR1 SQVTM, CDR2 ANQGSEA. The CDR3 covers 13 residues. DNA for the CDR3: TGCAGCGTTGAAAGGGGGATCGGGACTGAAGCTTTCTTT. This translates into CSVERGIGTEAFF. The complete variable domain, with remaining parts taken from reference TRBV29-1 and TRBJ1-1, reads SAVISQKPSRDICQRGTSLTIQCQVDSQVTMMFWYRQQPGQSLTLIATANQGSEATYESGFVIDKFPISRPNLTFSTLTVSNMSPEDSSIYLCSVERGIGTEAFFGQGTRLTVV.

CDR3 sequence reads: CASSGDRTRLSDQPQHF. The CDR3 nucleotides are TGTGCCAGCAGTGGCGACAGGACGCGGTTGAGTGATCAGCCCCAGCATTTT. The chain employs TRBV2 and TRBJ1-5; possible D gene TRBD1, 6 bases. Trimming removed 4 bases from V and 5 bases from J, with 21 bases in between. Germline V gene lookup returns CDR1 SNHLY and CDR2 FYNNEI. The CDR3 extends over 17 amino acids.

The CDR3 nucleotides read TGTGCCTGGAGTGTACCTCTGGGGAGAACTAATGAAAAACTGTTTTTT. Residues: CAWSVPLGRTNEKLFF. This chain joins TRBV30 and TRBJ1-4; D call uncertain. The germline CDR1 and CDR2 sequences are GTSNPN and SVGIG (reference sequence). The CDR3 is 16 amino acids. V dropped 0 bases and J dropped 1 base, with 12 bases sitting between them.

CDR3 in DNA: TGTGCCAGCAGCTTATATTTACTAGCGGGGGGGAACAATGAGCAGTTCTTC. It specifies CASSLYLLAGGNNEQFF. This chain joins TRBV7-9 and TRBJ2-1, with TRBD2 matching over 13 bases. Germline V CDR1 and CDR2: SEHNR, FQNEAQ (reference sequence). This CDR3 spans 17 amino acids. The V segment lost 2 bases and the J segment 5 bases; nucleotides outside the gene matches: 6.

This clone was observed a handful of times. CDR3 nucleotide sequence: TGCAGCGTTGAGGGTCATGACATACACCAAGAGACCCAGTACTTC. Translating gives CSVEGHDIHQETQYF. V and J are TRBV29-1 and TRBJ2-5; D is unresolved. This CDR3 contains 15 residues. Germline CDR1 and CDR2: SQVTM and ANQGSEA. The V end lost 3 bases, the J end lost 0 bases, and 14 bases lay between the germline ends.

In its sample, this clone was seen a few times. The rearrangement links TRBV6-6 to TRBJ2-1; D remains unclear. This CDR3 comprises 13 residues. From germline, CDR1 is MNHNY and CDR2 SVGAGI (reference sequence). V lost 5 bases and J 8 bases, leaving 13 bases between the germline ends. The CDR3 DNA sequence: TGTGCCAGCAGTCCTAGTGGCCCACATGAGCAGTTCTTC. This codes for CASSPSGPHEQFF.

This clone was recorded a few times. This sequence joins TRBV5-6 and TRBJ2-3; D unclear. Trimming shortened V by 4 bases and J by 4 bases, and 13 bases separated the two germline ends. This CDR3 is built from 14 residues. Germline-derived CDR1 and CDR2 are SGHDT and YYEEEE. The CDR3: CASSPTVHSDTQYF. DNA of the CDR3: TGTGCCAGCAGCCCTACAGTACACTCAGATACGCAGTATTTT.

This clone was recorded a few times. The V call is TRBV9, the J call TRBJ2-3; D is perhaps TRBD2 (7 bases). The CDR3 loop spans 16 amino acids. Trimming shortened V by 0 bases and J by 3 bases, and 14 bases separated the two germline ends. Germline-derived CDR1 and CDR2 are SGDLS and YYNGEE. DNA of the CDR3: TGTGCCAGCAGCGTAGGGGGAGGGGGGTTGACAGATACGCAGTATTTT. It yields the protein CASSVGGGGLTDTQYF.

The chain joins TRBV6-1 to TRBJ2-7, with D unresolved. The CDR3 consists of 13 residues. Germline V CDR1 and CDR2: MNHNS, SASEGT. V shed 5 bases and J shed 7 bases, with 15 bases lying between them. The CDR3 spells CASSPVLTREQYF. In DNA, the CDR3 is TGTGCCAGCAGTCCGGTGCTCACGAGGGAGCAGTACTTC.

The chain couples TRBV18 to TRBJ2-5; a possible D gene is TRBD2 (6 bases). The germline gives CDR1 KGHSH, CDR2 LQKENI. The CDR3 has 16 residues. Trimming shortened V by 6 bases and J by 5 bases, and 22 bases separated the two germline ends. CDR3 protein: CASSRLGGSQWETQYF. The CDR3 nucleotides read TGTGCCAGCTCGCGACTTGGAGGGAGTCAATGGGAGACCCAGTACTTC.

This chain connects TRBV7-2 to TRBJ1-2; maybe TRBD1 (5 bases). The V gene's germline CDR1 is SGHTA and CDR2 FQGNSA. V lost 4 bases to trimming and J lost 4 bases, with 16 bases between them. The CDR3 is 15 residues long. The CDR3 DNA is TGTGCCAGCAGCTCGGGGGTAGGGCGGGGCTATGGCTACACCTTC. Amino acid sequence: CASSSGVGRGYGYTF.

V gene TRBV11-3 combines with J gene TRBJ1-2; D call uncertain. The germline CDR1 and CDR2 sequences are SGHNT and YENEEA. The CDR3 has 14 residues. Deletions cut 6 bases from V and 8 bases from J, with 19 bases between. CDR3: CASSGPGYSRGYTF. CDR3 DNA: TGTGCCAGCAGTGGCCCGGGGTATTCGCGGGGCTACACCTTC.

The chain combines TRBV19 with TRBJ1-6; 9 bases match TRBD1. After removal of 7 bases from V and 9 bases from J, the junction contained 13 bases not matched to a gene. The germline V gene has CDR1 LNHDA and CDR2 SQIVND (reference sequence). The CDR3 is 16 amino acids. The CDR3 region is CASNPVPGQGSSPLHF. CDR3 sequence (DNA): TGTGCCAGTAACCCGGTTCCGGGACAGGGATCTTCACCCCTCCACTTT.

This rearrangement joins TRBV2 to TRBJ2-1; 15 bases line up with TRBD2. The CDR3 has 16 amino acids. The ends lost 1 base at V and 7 bases at J; junction bases unmatched: 2. Germline V gene lookup returns CDR1 SNHLY and CDR2 FYNNEI. The chain's CDR3 is CASSEVGLAGGNEQFF. CDR3 bases: TGTGCCAGCAGTGAAGTGGGACTAGCGGGGGGTAATGAGCAGTTCTTC.

The V gene is TRBV9, the J gene TRBJ2-1; D not certain. Germline lookup yields CDR1 SGDLS and CDR2 YYNGEE. The CDR3 totals 13 residues. V lost 3 bases to trimming and J lost 5 bases, with 9 bases between them. In DNA form, the CDR3 reads TGTGCCAGCAGCGAGCCCCTCCACAATGAGCAGTTCTTC. This encodes CASSEPLHNEQFF.

The CDR3 nucleotides read TGTGCCAGCAGTTCATTTCGGACACCTTCAACTAATGAAAAACTGTTTTTT. It translates to CASSSFRTPSTNEKLFF. This rearrangement joins TRBV28 to TRBJ1-4, with D possibly being TRBD1 (5 bases). The germline V and J ends were trimmed by 4 bases and 0 bases, with 15 bases remaining between them. This CDR3 spans 17 amino acids. Germline values: CDR1 MDHEN, CDR2 SYDVKM.

This sequence joins TRBV6-1 and TRBJ2-1; possible D gene TRBD2, 6 bases. CDR1 and CDR2 (germline): MNHNS, SASEGT. V dropped 8 bases and J dropped 5 bases, with 16 bases sitting between them. The length of the CDR3 is 14 residues. CDR3 DNA sequence: TGTGCCAGCCGGGGACTTAGGGGAAACAATGAGCAGTTCTTC. Translation gives CASRGLRGNNEQFF.

The chain has TRBV4-3 and TRBJ2-1; 14 bases are shared with TRBD2. The germline gives CDR1 LGHNA, CDR2 YSLEER. V dropped 2 bases and J dropped 4; count of bases not matched to a gene: 7. The CDR3 covers 18 residues. CDR3 in DNA: TGCGCCAGCAGCCAATTCGGGACTAGCGGGGGCTATTACAATGAGCAGTTCTTC. Protein sequence: CASSQFGTSGGYYNEQFF.

The V gene is TRBV27, the J gene TRBJ1-2, with TRBD1 matching over 12 bases. Trimming removed 5 bases from V and 8 bases from J; junction bases left unmatched: 15. Per germline, CDR1 MNHEY and CDR2 SMNVEV (reference sequence). The CDR3 sequence is 17 residues long. For the CDR3, the DNA is TGTGCCAGCAGTACCCACCGGGACAGGGGGCCCATGGAGGGCTACACCTTC. Amino acid sequence: CASSTHRDRGPMEGYTF.

V usage is TRBV6-1 and J usage is TRBJ2-1; 7 bases fit TRBD2. V dropped 6 bases and J dropped 7; count of bases not matched to a gene: 6. Germline V CDR1 and CDR2: MNHNS, SASEGT. There are 13 residues in the CDR3. CDR3 bases: TGTGCCAGCAGCGTTGATAGCGGGAATGAGCAGTTCTTC. Protein product: CASSVDSGNEQFF.

This sequence joins TRBV10-3 and TRBJ1-1; 9 nucleotides agree with TRBD1. The CDR3 extends over 16 amino acids. Germline V gene data show CDR1 as ENHRY and CDR2 as SYGVKD. With 3 bases clipped from V and 0 bases from J, the junction kept 5 bases outside the gene matches. The DNA of the CDR3 is TGTGCCATCAGTGAAAGAGGGACAGGGCTGAACACTGAAGCTTTCTTT. Translated, it gives CAISERGTGLNTEAFF.